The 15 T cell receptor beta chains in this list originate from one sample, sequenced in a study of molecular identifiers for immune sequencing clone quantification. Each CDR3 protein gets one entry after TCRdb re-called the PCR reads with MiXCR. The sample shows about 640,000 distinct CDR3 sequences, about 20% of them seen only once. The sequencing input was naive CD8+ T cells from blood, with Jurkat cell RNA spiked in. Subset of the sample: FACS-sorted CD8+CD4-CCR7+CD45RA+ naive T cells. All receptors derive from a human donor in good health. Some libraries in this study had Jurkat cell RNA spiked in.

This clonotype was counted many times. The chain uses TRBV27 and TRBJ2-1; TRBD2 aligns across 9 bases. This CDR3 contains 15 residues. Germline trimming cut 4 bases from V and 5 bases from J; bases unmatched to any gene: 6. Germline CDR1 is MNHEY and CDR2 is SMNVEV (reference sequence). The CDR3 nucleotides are TGTGCCAGCAGTTCCCTAGCGGGGATCCACAATGAGCAGTTCTTC. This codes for CASSSLAGIHNEQFF.

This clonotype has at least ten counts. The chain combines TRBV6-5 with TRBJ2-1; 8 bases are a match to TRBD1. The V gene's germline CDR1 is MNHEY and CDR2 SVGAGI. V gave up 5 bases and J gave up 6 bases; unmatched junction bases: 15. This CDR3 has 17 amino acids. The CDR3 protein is CASSPIAPWTGINEQFF. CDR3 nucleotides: TGTGCCAGCAGTCCTATCGCCCCTTGGACAGGGATCAATGAGCAGTTCTTC.

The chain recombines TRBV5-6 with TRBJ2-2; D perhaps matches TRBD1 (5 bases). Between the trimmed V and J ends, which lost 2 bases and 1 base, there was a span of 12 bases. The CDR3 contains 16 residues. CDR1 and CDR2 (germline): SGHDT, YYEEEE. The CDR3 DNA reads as TGTGCCAGCAGCTTTCTCACAGGCCAGAACACCGGGGAGCTGTTTTTT. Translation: CASSFLTGQNTGELFF.

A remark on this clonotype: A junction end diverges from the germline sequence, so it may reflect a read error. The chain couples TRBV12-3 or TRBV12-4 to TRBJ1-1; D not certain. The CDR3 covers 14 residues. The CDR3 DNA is TGTGCCAGCGGTTTCTGGTACGAGGGCACAGAAGCTTTCTTT. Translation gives CASGFWYEGTEAFF.

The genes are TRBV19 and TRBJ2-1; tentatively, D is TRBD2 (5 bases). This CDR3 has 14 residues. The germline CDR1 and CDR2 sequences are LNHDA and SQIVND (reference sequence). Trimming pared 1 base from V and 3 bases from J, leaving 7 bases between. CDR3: CASSIGRYYNEQFF. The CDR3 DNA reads TGTGCCAGTAGTATAGGGAGGTACTACAATGAGCAGTTCTTC.

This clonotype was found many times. The CDR3: CASSQALTGVGTDTQYF. CDR3 bases: TGCGCCAGCAGCCAAGCTCTCACAGGGGTCGGGACAGATACGCAGTATTTT. V is TRBV4-1 and J is TRBJ2-3; 7 positions agree with TRBD1. The CDR3 runs to 17 residues. Looked up from germline, CDR1 is MGHRA and CDR2 is YSYEKL. The V and J ends lost 1 base and 3 bases, in that order; junction bases with no gene match: 10.

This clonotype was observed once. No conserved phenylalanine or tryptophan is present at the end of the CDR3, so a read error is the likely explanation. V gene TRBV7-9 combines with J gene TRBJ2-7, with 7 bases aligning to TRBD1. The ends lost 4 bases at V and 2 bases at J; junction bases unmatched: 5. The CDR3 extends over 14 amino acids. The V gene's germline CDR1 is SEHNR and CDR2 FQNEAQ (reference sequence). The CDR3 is CASSYRDSPYEQYL. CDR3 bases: TGTGCCAGCAGCTACCGGGACAGCCCCTACGAGCAGTACCTC.

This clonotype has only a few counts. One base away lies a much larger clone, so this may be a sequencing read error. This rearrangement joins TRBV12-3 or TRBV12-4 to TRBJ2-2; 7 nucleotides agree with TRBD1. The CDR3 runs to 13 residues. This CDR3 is CASSSGTAGKLFF. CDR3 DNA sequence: TGTGCCAGCAGTTCCGGGACAGCCGGGAAGCTGTTTTTT.

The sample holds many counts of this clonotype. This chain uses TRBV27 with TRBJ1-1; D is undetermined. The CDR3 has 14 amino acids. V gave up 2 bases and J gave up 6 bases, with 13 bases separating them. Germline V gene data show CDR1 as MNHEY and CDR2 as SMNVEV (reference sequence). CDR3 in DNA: TGTGCCAGCAGTTTAGGGATATCGACGGCTGAAGCTTTCTTT. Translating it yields CASSLGISTAEAFF.

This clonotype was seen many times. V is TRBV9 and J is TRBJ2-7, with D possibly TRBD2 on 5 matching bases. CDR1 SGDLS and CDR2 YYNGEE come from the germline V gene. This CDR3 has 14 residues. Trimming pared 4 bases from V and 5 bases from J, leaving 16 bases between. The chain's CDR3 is CASSSDEGKDEQYF. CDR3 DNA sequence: TGTGCCAGCAGCTCAGACGAGGGTAAGGACGAGCAGTACTTC.

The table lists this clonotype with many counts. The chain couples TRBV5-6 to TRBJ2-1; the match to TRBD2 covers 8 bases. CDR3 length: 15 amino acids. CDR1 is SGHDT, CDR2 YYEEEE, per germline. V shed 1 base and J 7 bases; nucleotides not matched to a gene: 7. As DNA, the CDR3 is TGTGCCAGCAGCTTGTACCCCAGCGGGGGAAATGAGCAGTTCTTC. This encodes CASSLYPSGGNEQFF.

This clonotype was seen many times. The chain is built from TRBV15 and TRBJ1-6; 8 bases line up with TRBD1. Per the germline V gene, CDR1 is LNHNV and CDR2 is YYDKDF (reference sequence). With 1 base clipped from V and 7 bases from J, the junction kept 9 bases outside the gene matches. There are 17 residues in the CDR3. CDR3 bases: TGTGCCACCAGCAGAGTACCTTGGGGACAGGAAAATTCACCCCTCCACTTT. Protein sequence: CATSRVPWGQENSPLHF.

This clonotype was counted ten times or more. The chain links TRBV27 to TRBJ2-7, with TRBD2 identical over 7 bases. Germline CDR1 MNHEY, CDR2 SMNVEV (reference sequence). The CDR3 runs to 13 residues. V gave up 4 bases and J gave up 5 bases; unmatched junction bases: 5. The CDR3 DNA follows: TGTGCCAGCAGTTACCAGGGAGGGAACGAGCAGTACTTC. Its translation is CASSYQGGNEQYF.

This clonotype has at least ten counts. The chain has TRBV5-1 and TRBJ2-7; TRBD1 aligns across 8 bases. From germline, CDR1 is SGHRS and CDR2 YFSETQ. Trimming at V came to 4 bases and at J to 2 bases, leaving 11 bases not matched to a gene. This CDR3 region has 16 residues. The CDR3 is CASSQGTGRLAYEQYF. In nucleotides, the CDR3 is TGCGCCAGCAGCCAAGGGACAGGCCGGCTGGCCTACGAGCAGTACTTC.

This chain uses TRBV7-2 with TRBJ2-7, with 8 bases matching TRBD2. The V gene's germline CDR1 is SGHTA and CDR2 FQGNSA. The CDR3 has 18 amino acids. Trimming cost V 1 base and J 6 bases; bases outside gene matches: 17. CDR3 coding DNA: TGTGCCAGCAGCTTAGGGGTCAATAGCGGGACGTACTCCCGCGAGCAGTACTTC. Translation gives CASSLGVNSGTYSREQYF.